This T cell receptor (beta chain) was recovered during a study of long-term antiretroviral therapy in people with HIV. At survey level, the immunoSEQ assay was run in its v3.0 version. Sequencing was performed with immunoSEQ multiplex PCR; in TCRdb, only in-frame clones are kept and a portion is missing. The data show 5,700 or so clones, 78% seen once. Germline V gives CDR1 SEHNR, CDR2 FQNEAQ (reference sequence). V gave up 3 bases and J gave up 1 base, with 10 bases separating them. The CDR3 covers 15 residues. The genes are TRBV7-9 and TRBJ1-3; D gene unclear. Specimen: unsorted PBMCs, collected 1.8 years before starting antiretroviral therapy. The receptor comes from a man in his forties with HIV. CDR3 coding DNA: TGTGCCAGCAGCTTTACCGCAAGATCTGGAAACACCATATATTTT. It yields the protein CASSFTARSGNTIYF.